This paragraph covers one T cell receptor beta chain sequence. Treatment described: around 19 received Ad26.COV2.S at low or high dose, single or two shots; about 5 received placebo; per-sample allocation not given. Sample collection was performed on day 63 after the first vaccine or placebo injection. An adult of 18-55 years in Boston served as donor. V lost 6 bases and J lost 4, with 12 bases in between. The CDR3 runs to 13 residues. This entry comes from a study of Ad26.COV2.S vaccination and SARS-CoV-2 variants. TCRdb's table, derived via immunoSEQ multiplex PCR, lists solely in-frame clones and lacks some. The sample shows 400,000 to 500,000 clones, roughly 89% of them seen only once.

The clonotype comes from a person between 18 and 65 years old who received the Ad26.COV2.S COVID-19 vaccine or a placebo. The V and J genes are TRBV12-3 or TRBV12-4 and TRBJ1-1; unclear D gene. Sequencing used peripheral blood, obtained in a trial of Ad26.COV2.S vaccine versus placebo. CDR3: CASSPFLSTEAFF. In DNA form, the CDR3 reads TGTGCCAGCAGCCCCTTCTTGAGCACTGAAGCTTTCTTT.